The entry below describes one T cell receptor (beta chain). The germline V gene encodes CDR1 MNHEY and CDR2 SMNVEV (reference sequence). V lost 6 bases and J lost 2; bases outside the gene matches: 9. The CDR3 is 15 residues long. Libraries were prepared by immunoSEQ multiplex PCR; TCRdb keeps only in-frame clonotypes and omits some of them. The table lists a few hundred thousand clones, roughly 85% of them singletons. This specimen belongs to a study of blood T cell repertoires in COVID-19. The TCR sequence derives from a man aged 50 or older with active or convalescent COVID-19. The sample comprised peripheral blood. The rearrangement uses TRBV27 and TRBJ2-7; TRBD2 matches 8 bases. The CDR3 sequence is CASSAPGAGAYEQYF. The CDR3 DNA reads TGTGCCAGCAGCGCCCCGGGAGCGGGGGCCTACGAGCAGTACTTC.